This T cell receptor (beta chain) comes out of a study of type 1 and type 2 diabetes patients. Study at large: The cohort mixed type 1 diabetes, type 2 diabetes and nondiabetic donors. Across the study, 15 million to 20 million paired-end reads were produced.

Each diabetic donor fulfilled classification criteria for either type 1 or type 2. The study's findings and limits: Type 2 diabetes patients had few highly-expanded CD4+ clones, median one.

The PCR template was genomic DNA. Amplification of the beta chain CDR3 used 30 forward and 13 reverse multiplex primers. In TCRdb, the multiplex PCR reads were re-called with MiXCR into one record per CDR3 protein. The data show fewer than 300,000 distinct CDR3 sequences, around 47% seen once. The sample holds a few counts of this clonotype. Its target is not known. Germline CDR1 MGHRA, CDR2 YSYEKL. Trimming removed 4 bases at V and 5 bases at J, with 11 bases between. The CDR3 totals 13 residues. Material: peripheral blood mononuclear cells (PBMCs). The gene calls are TRBV4-1 and TRBJ1-1, with D unclear. This clonotype was sampled from a man in his late teens or twenties with type 2 diabetes. The CDR3, as DNA: TGCGCCAGCAGCCCAAAGGGAGGAACTGAAGCTTTCTTT. Protein sequence: CASSPKGGTEAFF.